This paragraph reports one T cell receptor beta chain. Its antigen is still unknown. Germline values: CDR1 MNHNY, CDR2 SVGAGI (reference sequence). V was pared by 6 bases and J by 4 bases, with 6 bases of the junction left unmatched. The CDR3 spans 14 residues. These data are taken from a study of cytomegalovirus exposure and HLA in healthy donors. PCR was performed using 60 Vbeta and 13 Jbeta primers. The protocol was immunoSEQ multiplex PCR, while the TCRdb copy is restricted to in-frame clones and leaves out a portion. Of roughly 120,000 clones listed, over 70% are singletons. Study-wide results and caveats: The authors considered a cluster of highly shared sequence variants likely to be a sequencing artifact. According to a later analysis, donors in an Asian-associated ancestry cluster reportedly had fewer N-insertions than the roughly 630-donor mean.

Sequenced sample: PBMCs. The source of this sequence is a woman between 45 and 65 years old in good health and CMV-seropositive. This chain joins TRBV6-6 and TRBJ2-7; 10 bases map to TRBD1. The DNA of the CDR3 is TGTGCCAGCAGAGCCGGGACAGGGGAGTACGAGCAGTACTTC. Its translation: CASRAGTGEYEQYF.